Included here is one T cell receptor (beta chain) sequence, with context. Its recognized antigen is unknown. No base qualities exist here, and no much larger clone lies one base off it. This record belongs to a study of T cell responses to AZD1222 COVID-19 vaccine (dated by TCRdb to the early 2020s). Background for the entire study: AZD1222 recipients with second doses at about 4 weeks or about 12 weeks were pooled, because spike-specific TCR depth and breadth did not differ between schedules. A total of about 240 trial participants underwent TCR sequencing, of whom about 210 received two doses of AZD1222 and some 25 received two doses of the MenACWY control vaccine. Trial participants were enrolled by age into 18-55, 56-69 and 70-plus year subgroups, with roughly 160, 29 and 62 TCR-sequenced participants respectively. Study-wide findings and limitations: Because no day 14 peak-response samples were available, the repertoires could be characterized only after the peak T cell response. Spike-specific TCR breadth and depth rose significantly after two AZD1222 doses compared with day 0 and with MenACWY recipients. In the small 56-69-year group, the increase in depth fell short of significance, most likely because of low power. The whole spike protein was spanned by vaccine-associated CD4 TCRs, and dominant responses were seen in regions 160-218 and 743-854. Reportedly, close to half of the unique spike-specific TCRs recognized epitopes lying outside the regions that are mutated in the B.1.351 and B.1.1.7 variants. Conclusions about previously exposed vaccinees were limited because only a handful of AZD1222 recipients were SARS-CoV-2 seropositive at baseline. Participants were mostly white British, with more females than males. The authors suggested clonal diversity may have been underestimated.

The CDR3 regions of human TCRbeta chains were analyzed by immunosequencing. The original methods were these. TCRs in the repertoires were matched against a reference library of SARS-CoV-2-specific TCRs that had been generated with the MIRA antigen-specificity platform. Breadth was defined as the fraction of unique TCRs that were SARS-CoV-2-associated, and depth was defined as the fraction of total T cells that were SARS-CoV-2-associated. Using the MIRA data, each spike-specific TCR was assigned both to the spike region to which the TCR was reactive and to a CD4 or CD8 class. Log10-transformed breadth and depth values were compared by one-way ANOVA with Sidak's multiple comparisons tests. As stored in TCRdb, this immuneACCESS dataset retains in-frame rearrangements with V and J assigned. A fraction of the clones does not appear; measured against another copy, unresolved V genes explain less than half of the discrepancy, and the remainder lacks a known reason. D and trimming come from the DNA, and the V and J calls and clone size come from that table. Present in this sample are around 150,000 clones, about 95% of which were seen just once. The ten largest clones represent approximately 0.64% of the sample.

V and J are truncated by 1 base and 1 base respectively, leaving an intervening sequence of 15 bases. The CDR3, cysteine through phenylalanine, is 17 amino acids long. The DNA shown is the 51-base CDR3, in frame from base 1. CDR1 and CDR2 (LNHNV, YYDKDF) derive from the germline V gene (reference sequence). The time point label on this specimen signifies: baseline before first vaccination. Samples from vaccinated people were obtained from the UK trials COV001 and COV002, which included a single-blind randomized controlled phase 2/3 trial of AZD1222 (ChAdOx1 nCoV-19) in healthy adults. For TCRbeta chain sequencing, PBMC samples were collected from trial participants at day 0 and at day 28 after the second dose.

The clonotype was recovered from an adult in good health. The chain is made from TRBV15 and TRBJ2-3, with no reliable assignment of the D segment. The sample consisted of peripheral blood, taken on day 0 of AZD1222 vaccination. The nucleotide sequence is TGTGCCACCAGCAGAGGGCTGACGAGCCCGGGCACAGATACGCAGTATTTT. Translated, this is CATSRGLTSPGTDTQYF.